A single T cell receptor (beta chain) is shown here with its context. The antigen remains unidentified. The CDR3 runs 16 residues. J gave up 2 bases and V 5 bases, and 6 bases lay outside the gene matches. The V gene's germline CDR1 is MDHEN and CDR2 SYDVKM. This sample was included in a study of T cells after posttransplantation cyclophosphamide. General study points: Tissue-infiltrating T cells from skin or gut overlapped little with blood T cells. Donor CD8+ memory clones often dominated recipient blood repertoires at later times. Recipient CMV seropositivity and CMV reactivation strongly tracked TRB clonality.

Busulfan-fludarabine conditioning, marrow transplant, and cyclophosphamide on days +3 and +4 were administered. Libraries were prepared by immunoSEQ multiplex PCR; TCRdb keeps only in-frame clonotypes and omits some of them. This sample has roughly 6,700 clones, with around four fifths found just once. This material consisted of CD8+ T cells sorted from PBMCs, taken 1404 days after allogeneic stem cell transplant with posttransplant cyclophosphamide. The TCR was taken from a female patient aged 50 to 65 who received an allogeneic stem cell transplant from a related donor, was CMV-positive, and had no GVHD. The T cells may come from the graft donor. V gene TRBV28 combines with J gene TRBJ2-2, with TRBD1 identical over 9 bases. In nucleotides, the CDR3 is TGTGCCAGCAGTCACCGGACAGGGGTCAACACCGGGGAGCTGTTTTTT. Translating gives CASSHRTGVNTGELFF. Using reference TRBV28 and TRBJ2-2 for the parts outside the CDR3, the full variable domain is DVKVTQSSRYLVKRTGEKVFLECVQDMDHENMFWYRQDPGLGLRLIYFSYDVKMKEKGDIPEGYSVSREKKERFSLILESASTNQTSMYLCASSHRTGVNTGELFFGEGSRLTVL.